This T cell receptor (beta chain) was sequenced during a study of Ad26.COV2.S vaccination and SARS-CoV-2 variants. About the research overall: Ad26.COV2.S, an intramuscular injection, was given once or twice 56 days apart.

Findings and limits, study-wide: Vaccine and placebo recipients had similar non-spike TCR breadth.

A note on this clone: Its antigen is not identified.

Noted treatment: 19 received Ad26.COV2.S at low or high dose, single or two shots; about 5 received placebo; per-sample allocation not given. Each sample was drawn 63 days after the first injection (of vaccine or placebo). From germline, CDR1 is MNHNY and CDR2 SVGAGI (reference sequence). V lost 5 bases and J lost 5, with 19 bases in between. The CDR3 extends over 15 amino acids. Generated by immunoSEQ multiplex PCR, the TCRdb table keeps only in-frame clones and is missing some. This table holds hundreds of thousands of clones, more than 80% found once. This chain uses TRBV6-6 with TRBJ2-7; D unresolved. This receptor was obtained from a person aged 18 to 59 who received the Ad26.COV2.S COVID-19 vaccine or a placebo. This specimen was peripheral blood, taken in a trial of Ad26.COV2.S vaccine versus placebo. As DNA, the CDR3 is TGTGCCAGCAGTCAGACCCTGATAGGGTCTCACGAGCAGTACTTC. It is translated as CASSQTLIGSHEQYF.